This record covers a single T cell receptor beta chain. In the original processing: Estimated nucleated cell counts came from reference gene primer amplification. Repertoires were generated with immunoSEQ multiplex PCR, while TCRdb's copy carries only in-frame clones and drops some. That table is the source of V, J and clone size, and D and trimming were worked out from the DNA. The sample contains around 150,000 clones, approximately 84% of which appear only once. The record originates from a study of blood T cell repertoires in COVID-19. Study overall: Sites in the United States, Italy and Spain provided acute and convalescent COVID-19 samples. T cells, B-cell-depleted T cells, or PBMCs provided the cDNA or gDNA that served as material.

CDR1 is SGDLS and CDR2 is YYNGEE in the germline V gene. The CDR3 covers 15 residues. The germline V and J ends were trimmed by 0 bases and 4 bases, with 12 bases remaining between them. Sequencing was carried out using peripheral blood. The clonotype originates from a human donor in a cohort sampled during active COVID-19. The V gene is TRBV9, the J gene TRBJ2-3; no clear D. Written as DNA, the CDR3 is TGTGCCAGCAGCGTAGAACCCCTAATGTCAGATACGCAGTATTTT. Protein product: CASSVEPLMSDTQYF.